Below, one T cell receptor (beta chain) is given with its context. What it binds is unknown. This specimen comes from a study of cytomegalovirus exposure and HLA in healthy donors. Across the study: The use of the same platform for the approximately 110 validation repertoires and the roughly 680 first-cohort repertoires was reported by a later analysis. Study-wide results and caveats: The investigators catalogued 150 to 200 TCR beta chains as cytomegalovirus-associated. It was found in a later analysis that first-cohort TCR clusters tended to co-occur in the 120 validation repertoires.

There are 13 residues in the CDR3. TCRdb's copy holds only in-frame clones and misses some; the assay was immunoSEQ multiplex PCR. The sample yields roughly 350,000 clones, 75% to 90% seen once. The donors were members of the validation cohort comprising approximately 110 subjects, separate from the approximately 670-subject first cohort. Sequenced: PBMCs. This receptor was taken from a woman between 18 and 29 years old in good health and CMV-seronegative. The chain joins TRBV21-1 to TRBJ2-7; TRBD1, the table's D call, lacks a check against the DNA. TRBV21-1 is an annotated pseudogene. The CDR3 region is CASAGQGEKEQYF. Here the CDR3 DNA reads TGTGCCAGCGCGGGACAGGGGGAAAAAGAGCAGTACTTC.